This T cell receptor beta chain was documented in a study of Ad26.COV2.S vaccination and SARS-CoV-2 variants. About the research overall: Donor was in the COV1001 Ad26.COV2.S trial arm.

This CDR3 comprises 16 residues. V lost 1 base to trimming and J lost 4 bases, with 14 bases between them. Germline CDR1 SGHAT, CDR2 FQNNGV. On this clone: Its antigen remains unidentified.

Described treatment: around 19 received Ad26.COV2.S at low or high dose, single or two shots; about 5 received placebo; per-sample allocation not given. Collection of the samples took place on day 63 after the first injection of vaccine or placebo. The assay was immunoSEQ multiplex PCR, and TCRdb's table has in-frame clones only and misses some. This table has roughly 500,000 clones, nearly 90% appearing once. General study results and limits: Reported findings describe substantial breadth in spike-specific CD8+ and CD4+ T cell responses following vaccination. Total responses of T cells may have been underestimated by the analyses of TCR breadth and depth.

This TCR came from a person aged 18-65 years who received the Ad26.COV2.S COVID-19 vaccine or a placebo. The material sequenced was peripheral blood, taken in a trial of Ad26.COV2.S vaccine versus placebo. This chain joins TRBV11-2 and TRBJ2-1; perhaps TRBD1 as D (6 bases). The CDR3 loop reads CASSLGSGQPYNEQFF. In DNA form, the CDR3 reads TGTGCCAGCAGCTTAGGGTCCGGACAGCCTTACAATGAGCAGTTCTTC.